This TCR beta chain was obtained from a study of beta chain features in type 1 diabetes. This CDR3 region has 15 residues. J was trimmed by 3 bases and V by 0 bases; bases with no gene match: 2. The V gene's germline CDR1 is SGHRS and CDR2 YFSETQ. Study-wide results and caveats: Among patients with Type 1 diabetes, TCRB CDR3s were moderately but significantly shorter in every one of the four CD4+ subsets. Junctions at VDJ sites from type 1 diabetes patients had fewer insertions and more deletions.

Comment on this clone: Its antigen is still unknown.

The investigators reverse transcribed all of the isolated RNA, so they sequenced expressed TCRB transcripts. Profiled with immunoSEQ multiplex PCR; TCRdb holds only in-frame clones, not every one. The table lists 140,000 or so clones, around a tenth of them singletons. This TCR came from a man between 18 and 29 years old in good health. The V and J genes are TRBV5-1 and TRBJ1-2; the match to TRBD1 covers 10 bases. The sequencing sample was made of central memory CD4+ T cells from blood. The CDR3 is CASSLVGTGDYGYTF. The CDR3 DNA reads as TGCGCCAGCAGCTTGGTTGGGACAGGGGACTATGGCTACACCTTC.